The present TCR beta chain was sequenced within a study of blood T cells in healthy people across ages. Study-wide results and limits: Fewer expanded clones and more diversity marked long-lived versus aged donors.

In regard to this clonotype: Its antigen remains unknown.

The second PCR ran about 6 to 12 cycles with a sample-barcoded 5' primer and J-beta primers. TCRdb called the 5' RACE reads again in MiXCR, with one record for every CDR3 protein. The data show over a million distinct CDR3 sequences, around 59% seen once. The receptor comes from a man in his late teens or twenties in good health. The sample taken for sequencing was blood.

This CDR3 is CASSLVPGLAGGEDTQYF. Here the CDR3 DNA reads TGTGCCAGCAGTTTAGTCCCGGGACTAGCGGGGGGTGAAGATACGCAGTATTTT. V gene TRBV28 combines with J gene TRBJ2-3; 15 bases are shared with TRBD2. Germline CDR1 is MDHEN and CDR2 is SYDVKM. The CDR3 has 18 amino acids. V shed 2 bases and J 5 bases; nucleotides not matched to a gene: 8.